One sample yielded the 28 T cell receptor beta chains listed below, sequenced in a study of T-cell memory formation after mild COVID-19. TCRdb re-called the 5' RACE reads with MiXCR, one entry per CDR3 protein. This repertoire shows 350,000 to 450,000 distinct CDR3 sequences, roughly 26% found once; its top ten account for 8.5% to 10%. The sequenced material came from PBMCs or a T cell subset sorted from them (not recorded which). Receptors originate from an adult woman who had mild COVID-19 (a few samples of this study predate the infection). Cell type and time point are not known.

The chain carries TRBV20-1 and TRBJ2-7; a weak D match, TRBD1 (6 bases). This CDR3 has 13 amino acids. V lost 6 bases to trimming and J lost 3 bases, with 15 bases between them. The germline V gene has CDR1 DFQATT and CDR2 SNEGSKA (reference sequence). CDR3: CSAPGHVNYEQYF. CDR3 in DNA: TGCAGTGCCCCGGGACACGTTAACTACGAGCAGTACTTC.

The chain joins TRBV12-3 or TRBV12-4 to TRBJ2-5; 8 positions match TRBD1. The V and J ends lost 1 base and 5 bases, in that order; junction bases with no gene match: 6. This CDR3 region has 15 residues. DNA of the CDR3: TGTGCCAGCAGTTTAGTCAGGGGGCTATCGGAGACCCAGTACTTC. Its protein product is CASSLVRGLSETQYF.

This clonotype has a count of ten or more. The gene calls are TRBV25-1 and TRBJ2-2; D remains unclear. Trimming took 4 bases from V and 8 from J, leaving 14 bases between them. Looked up from germline, CDR1 is MGHDK and CDR2 is SYGVNS. The CDR3 has 14 amino acids. The CDR3 DNA reads as TGTGCCAGCAGTGCCCCAACGGACGGGGGGGAGCTGTTTTTT. Translation gives CASSAPTDGGELFF.

This clonotype was seen more than once but under ten times. The rearrangement uses TRBV5-1 and TRBJ2-5, with 9 bases lining up with TRBD2. The length of the CDR3 is 14 residues. Losses at the gene ends were 3 bases for V and 3 bases for J; bases not matched to a gene: 3. Germline V lookup: CDR1 SGHRS, CDR2 YFSETQ. The CDR3 loop is CASSSTSGKETQYF. The CDR3 DNA reads TGCGCCAGCAGCTCGACTAGCGGTAAAGAGACCCAGTACTTC.

This clonotype has a handful of counts. The chain recombines TRBV2 with TRBJ2-5; D is unclear. Germline V gene data show CDR1 as SNHLY and CDR2 as FYNNEI. This CDR3 contains 14 residues. V lost 6 bases and J lost 1, with 12 bases in between. The CDR3 sequence: CASRPWESQETQYF. The CDR3 bases are TGTGCCAGCAGGCCCTGGGAAAGCCAAGAGACCCAGTACTTC. The whole variable domain, filled in from reference TRBV2 and TRBJ2-5, reads EPEVTQTPSHQVTQMGQEVILRCVPISNHLYFYWYRQILGQKVEFLVSFYNNEISEKSEIFDDQFSVERPDGSNFTLKIRSTKLEDSAMYFCASRPWESQETQYFGPGTRLLVL.

This chain links TRBV14 with TRBJ2-7; 11 bases map to TRBD1. CDR1 and CDR2 from the germline V gene are SGHDN and FVKESK. V lost 7 bases, J lost 6 bases, and 8 bases stayed unmatched. The CDR3 covers 14 residues. The CDR3 DNA is TGTGCCAGCAACTCCCGGGACAGGGGGTTCGAGCAGTACTTC. Translating gives CASNSRDRGFEQYF.

The chain recombines TRBV6-6 with TRBJ2-7, with a tentative D call TRBD1 (6 bases). The CDR3 consists of 17 residues. V was trimmed by 5 bases and J by 2 bases, leaving 22 bases between them. CDR1 is MNHNY and CDR2 is SVGAGI in the germline V gene (reference sequence). CDR3 sequence reads: CASSPPYTGPRAYEQYF. CDR3 nucleotides: TGTGCCAGCAGTCCTCCCTACACAGGGCCAAGGGCCTACGAGCAGTACTTC.

The chain employs TRBV9 and TRBJ2-1; D perhaps matches TRBD2 (6 bases). V lost 0 bases, J lost 2 bases, and 15 bases lay in between. The germline V gene has CDR1 SGDLS and CDR2 YYNGEE. The CDR3 is 17 residues long. CDR3 bases: TGTGCCAGCAGCGTAGGGGCTAGCGTCGTACCCTACAATGAGCAGTTCTTC. This gives the protein CASSVGASVVPYNEQFF.

This clonotype was counted between two and nine times. This chain's CDR3 is CASSEIGNTEAFF. The CDR3 nucleotides read TGCGCCAGCAGTGAGATTGGGAACACTGAAGCTTTCTTT. The chain joins TRBV4-1 to TRBJ1-1, with D unresolved. Germline-derived CDR1 and CDR2 are MGHRA and YSYEKL. V lost 6 bases, J lost 1 base, and 9 bases lay in between. This CDR3 region has 13 residues.

This clonotype was found a few times. V and J are TRBV29-1 and TRBJ2-5, with a tentative D call TRBD1 (6 bases). The CDR3 is made up of 14 amino acids. Germline CDR1 and CDR2: SQVTM and ANQGSEA. The CDR3 loop is CSLKDRTYQETQYF. CDR3 nucleotides: TGCTCTTTAAAGGACAGAACCTACCAAGAGACCCAGTACTTC.

A note on this clonotype: A much larger clone is a single base away; this may be a read error. The V call is TRBV7-9, the J call TRBJ1-6; D call uncertain. With 5 bases removed from V and 6 bases from J, the gap between germline ends came to 8 bases. The CDR3 spans 13 residues. Germline loops: CDR1 SEHNR, CDR2 FQNEAQ (reference sequence). This CDR3 is CASSRVINSPLHF. Written as DNA, the CDR3 is TGTGCCAGCAGCAGGGTAATTAATTCACCCCTCCACTTT.

V usage is TRBV7-9 and J usage is TRBJ1-2, with 8 bases aligning to TRBD1. Per germline, CDR1 SEHNR and CDR2 FQNEAQ (reference sequence). The CDR3 has 16 residues. Trimming cost V 3 bases and J 4 bases; bases outside gene matches: 10. The CDR3 DNA sequence: TGTGCCAGCAGCTTCGGACAGGGCGTCACTAGCTATGGCTACACCTTC. Its protein product is CASSFGQGVTSYGYTF.

This clonotype was seen more than once but under ten times. The rearrangement joins TRBV3-1 to TRBJ1-1, with D tentatively TRBD1 (6 bases). With 10 bases removed from V and 3 bases from J, the gap between germline ends came to 21 bases. CDR1 is LGHDT and CDR2 is YNNKEL in the germline V gene (reference sequence). The CDR3 has 15 amino acids. In DNA, the CDR3 is TGTGCCACCTCGCTCTGGGGGGGCGAGGACACTGAAGCTTTCTTT. Translating gives CATSLWGGEDTEAFF.

The gene calls are TRBV7-2 and TRBJ1-2, with TRBD1 matching 7 bases. Germline loops: CDR1 SGHTA, CDR2 FQGNSA. The CDR3 is made up of 16 amino acids. The V and J ends lost 2 bases and 7 bases, in that order; junction bases with no gene match: 13. CDR3 sequence: CASSLYALQTGSGYTF. CDR3 in DNA: TGTGCCAGCAGCTTATATGCCCTCCAGACAGGGAGTGGCTACACCTTC.

The chain recombines TRBV7-9 with TRBJ2-1; possibly TRBD2 for D (6 bases). Germline CDR1 reads SEHNR; CDR2 reads FQNEAQ (reference sequence). The length of the CDR3 is 15 residues. V was pared by 5 bases and J by 7 bases, with 18 bases between. The DNA for the CDR3 is TGTGCCAGCAGCCACCATGGCGGGACGGGGAATGAGCAGTTCTTC. Residues: CASSHHGGTGNEQFF. The entire variable domain, with the rest obtained from reference TRBV7-9 and TRBJ2-1, is as follows: DTGVSQNPRHKITKRGQNVTFRCDPISEHNRLYWYRQTLGQGPEFLTYFQNEAQLEKSRLLSDRFSAERPKGSFSTLEIQRTEQGDSAMYLCASSHHGGTGNEQFFGPGTRLTVL.

The gene calls are TRBV15 and TRBJ1-5, with 10 bases that match TRBD1. The trim removed 5 bases at V and 7 bases at J, leaving 11 bases unmatched. CDR3 length: 16 residues. The germline V gene has CDR1 LNHNV and CDR2 YYDKDF (reference sequence). CDR3 residues: CATSSRQGASGQPQHF. DNA for the CDR3: TGTGCCACCAGCTCCCGACAGGGGGCCTCGGGCCAGCCCCAGCATTTT.

In this sample, this clonotype turned up many times. V gene TRBV5-1 combines with J gene TRBJ2-3, with 9 bases lining up with TRBD1. The junction had 2 bases not matched to a gene; V was cut back by 0 bases and J by 0 bases. The CDR3 has 16 amino acids. Germline V gene sequence: CDR1 SGHRS, CDR2 YFSETQ. This CDR3 is CASSLAGTGSTDTQYF. In DNA, the CDR3 is TGCGCCAGCAGCTTGGCGGGGACAGGGAGCACAGATACGCAGTATTTT.

The CDR3 loop is CASSLTQSWEKLFF. CDR3 sequence (DNA): TGTGCCAGCAGCTTGACCCAGTCATGGGAAAAACTGTTTTTT. V and J are TRBV7-9 and TRBJ1-4; unclear D gene. The CDR3 is 14 amino acids. The germline V and J ends were trimmed by 3 bases and 8 bases, with 13 bases remaining between them. Germline V gene sequence: CDR1 SEHNR, CDR2 FQNEAQ (reference sequence).

The V gene is TRBV14, the J gene TRBJ2-1; D unresolved. This CDR3 has 13 residues. The V end lost 7 bases, the J end lost 5 bases, and 12 bases lay between the germline ends. Germline V gene lookup returns CDR1 SGHDN and CDR2 FVKESK. CDR3 bases: TGTGCCAGCAAGGACCTAGTGGACAATGAGCAGTTCTTC. This codes for CASKDLVDNEQFF.

The chain recombines TRBV29-1 with TRBJ2-7; 7 positions agree with TRBD1. V gave up 5 bases and J gave up 3 bases; unmatched junction bases: 13. The CDR3 loop spans 15 amino acids. Germline V gene data show CDR1 as SQVTM and CDR2 as ANQGSEA. DNA for the CDR3: TGCAGCGTTCCCGCTGCAGGGGGATACGGCTACGAGCAGTACTTC. It yields the protein CSVPAAGGYGYEQYF.

This chain connects TRBV29-1 to TRBJ2-3; unclear D gene. The germline gives CDR1 SQVTM, CDR2 ANQGSEA. CDR3 length: 13 amino acids. Between the trimmed V and J ends, which lost 4 bases and 3 bases, there was a span of 11 bases. CDR3 region: CSVAPTATDTQYF. CDR3 nucleotide sequence: TGCAGCGTTGCCCCCACAGCGACAGATACGCAGTATTTT.

Concerning this clonotype itself: An end of the junction does not agree with germline; a read error may underlie this. The chain uses TRBV2 and TRBJ2-5; TRBD1 might be the D (5 bases). The CDR3 extends over 14 amino acids. Germline-derived CDR1 and CDR2 are SNHLY and FYNNEI. CDR3 DNA sequence: TGTGCCAGCAGCGAACGGGCACAGGCCCAACCCAGGGACTTC. Protein product: CASSERAQAQPRDF.

The chain couples TRBV5-6 to TRBJ2-5, with 9 bases aligning to TRBD2. After removal of 0 bases from V and 2 bases from J, the junction contained 8 bases not matched to a gene. The CDR3 loop spans 17 amino acids. CDR1 SGHDT and CDR2 YYEEEE come from the germline V gene. The CDR3 DNA sequence: TGTGCCAGCAGCTTGGAGTTCACTAGCGGGCCTCAAGAGACCCAGTACTTC. Residues: CASSLEFTSGPQETQYF.

This CDR3 reads CASSGYSTANYGYTF. In DNA form, the CDR3 reads TGTGCCAGCAGCGGATACTCGACAGCTAACTATGGCTACACCTTC. The rearrangement links TRBV11-2 to TRBJ1-2; D might be TRBD1 (5 bases). V dropped 5 bases and J dropped 0 bases, with 13 bases sitting between them. The length of the CDR3 is 15 residues. Germline V gene sequence: CDR1 SGHAT, CDR2 FQNNGV. The whole variable domain, filled in from reference TRBV11-2 and TRBJ1-2, reads EAGVAQSPRYKIIEKRQSVAFWCNPISGHATLYWYQQILGQGPKLLIQFQNNGVVDDSQLPKDRFSAERLKGVDSTLKIQPAKLEDSAVYLCASSGYSTANYGYTFGSGTRLTVV.

The chain is built from TRBV14 and TRBJ2-7; tentative D call: TRBD2 (5 bases). The CDR3 runs to 13 residues. The ends were cut back, 7 bases at V and 4 bases at J, with 14 bases in the middle. Germline CDR1 reads SGHDN; CDR2 reads FVKESK. As DNA, the CDR3 is TGTGCCAGCATGGGTAGCGCCCTGTACGAGCAGTACTTC. Amino acid sequence: CASMGSALYEQYF. The full variable domain, with the rest looked up from reference TRBV14 and TRBJ2-7, is EAGVTQFPSHSVIEKGQTVTLRCDPISGHDNLYWYRRVMGKEIKFLLHFVKESKQDESGMPNNRFLAERTGGTYSTLKVQPAELEDSGVYFCASMGSALYEQYFGPGTRLTVT.

V gene TRBV3-1 combines with J gene TRBJ2-5; the match to TRBD2 covers 10 bases. The CDR3 is 16 residues long. J lost 3 bases, V lost 3 bases, and 7 bases had no gene match. Looked up from germline, CDR1 is LGHDT and CDR2 is YNNKEL (reference sequence). The CDR3 nucleotides are TGTGCCAGCAGCCAGATAGCGGGGGGCGAAAAAGAGACCCAGTACTTC. As protein: CASSQIAGGEKETQYF.

This clonotype was observed a handful of times. CDR3 in DNA: TGTGCCAGCAGCTCCTCCTCAAACAGGGGCGCTTACGAGCAGTACTTC. This encodes CASSSSSNRGAYEQYF. The chain couples TRBV11-2 to TRBJ2-7; TRBD1 matches 7 bases. The length of the CDR3 is 16 residues. The germline V gene encodes CDR1 SGHAT and CDR2 FQNNGV. Trimming removed 4 bases from V and 4 bases from J; junction bases left unmatched: 13.

The J gene is TRBJ2-2, the V gene TRBV20-1; 10 bases are shared with TRBD1. This CDR3 contains 16 residues. V was clipped by 5 bases and J by 10 bases; unmatched bases: 16. Germline-derived CDR1 and CDR2 are DFQATT and SNEGSKA (reference sequence). CDR3 coding DNA: TGCAGTGCTGTTCAGACAGGGGGCGCGGAAACCCTGGAGCTGTTTTTT. Translation: CSAVQTGGAETLELFF.